These 3 T cell receptor beta chains came from one sample sequenced in a study of cytomegalovirus exposure and HLA in healthy donors. 60 Vbeta and 13 Jbeta primers were used in PCR. Profiling relied on immunoSEQ multiplex PCR, and the TCRdb table lists in-frame clones only, not all of them. The listing contains more than 35,000 clones. Sequencing used PBMCs. The receptors derive from a young man in good health and CMV-seronegative.

This chain uses TRBV30 with TRBJ2-1, with TRBD1 identical over 7 bases. CDR1 is GTSNPN and CDR2 is SVGIG in the germline V gene (reference sequence). V was clipped by 5 bases and J by 5 bases; unmatched bases: 12. The length of the CDR3 is 15 residues. The CDR3: CAWDGKGQPDNEQFF. In nucleotides, the CDR3 is TGTGCCTGGGATGGAAAGGGACAGCCCGACAATGAGCAGTTCTTC.

The chain employs TRBV5-1 and TRBJ2-7; unclear D gene. CDR1 is SGHRS, CDR2 YFSETQ, per germline. This CDR3 has 12 amino acids. The V gene lost 5 bases and the J gene lost 3 bases, with 9 bases spanning the gap. CDR3 amino acids: CASSESFYEQYF. The CDR3, as DNA: TGCGCCAGCAGTGAGAGCTTCTACGAGCAGTACTTC.

V gene TRBV7-9 combines with J gene TRBJ2-4; TRBD2 is a possible D gene (5 bases). V was shortened by 8 bases and J by 4 bases, with 15 bases between the two germline ends. The CDR3 runs to 14 residues. The germline gives CDR1 SEHNR, CDR2 FQNEAQ (reference sequence). CDR3 amino acids: CASRPWTGKNIQYF. As DNA, the CDR3 is TGTGCCAGCCGGCCGTGGACTGGGAAAAACATTCAGTACTTC.